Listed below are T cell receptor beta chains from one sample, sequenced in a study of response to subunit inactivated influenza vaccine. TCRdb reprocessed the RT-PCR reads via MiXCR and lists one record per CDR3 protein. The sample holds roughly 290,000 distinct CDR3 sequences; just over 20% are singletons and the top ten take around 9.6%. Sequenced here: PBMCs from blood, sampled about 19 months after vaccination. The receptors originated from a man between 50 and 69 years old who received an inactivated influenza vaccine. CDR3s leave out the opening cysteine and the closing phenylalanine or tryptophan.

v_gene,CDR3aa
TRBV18,ASSLTPVGNQPQH
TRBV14,ASSQGGTSREKLF
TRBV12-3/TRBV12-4,ASSLGTGCF
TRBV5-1,ASSLDLRGRLDSPLH
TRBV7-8,ASSLGWGGTGIYEQY
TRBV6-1,ASSPQGRNSPLH
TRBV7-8,ASSLGQESTPLH
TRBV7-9,ASSPVTGIGSPLH
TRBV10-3,AIGSGGYT
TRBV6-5,ASSYEGANTEAF
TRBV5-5,ASSLESRLTISPLH
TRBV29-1,SVYITSGVHNEQF
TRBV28,ASSFLSGYSYEQY
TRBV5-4,ASSVGSPKDTQY